This T cell receptor (beta chain) originates from a study of T cells in Graves' hyperthyroidism and ophthalmopathy. At the level of the study: Sampling of peripheral blood happened at initial diagnosis, prior to any treatment.

The length of the CDR3 is 16 residues. CDR1 MNHEY and CDR2 SVGEGT come from the germline V gene. V dropped 6 bases and J dropped 7; count of bases not matched to a gene: 10. This clonotype was counted ten times or more. The antigen is unknown. General observations from the study: Most thyroid-expanded clonotypes above 0.001 were also found in blood.

RNA transcripts yielded amplified TCR beta CDR3 regions. HTBI primers drove first-round RT-PCR of the TCR CDR3. Each CDR3 protein gets one entry after TCRdb re-called the multiplex PCR reads with MiXCR. The sample has fewer than 450,000 distinct CDR3 sequences, roughly 18% seen once. Together with thyroid ultrasound, orbital computed tomography, serum thyroxine and TRAb, clinical symptoms were used for diagnoses. The authors obtained PBMCs from roughly 10 ml of fresh peripheral blood. This TCR derives from a man aged 18 to 30 with Graves' ophthalmopathy. The chain recombines TRBV6-2 or TRBV6-3 with TRBJ2-1; 12 bases match TRBD1. The material sequenced was blood. Here the CDR3 reads CASRTPGTGGANEQFF. Here the CDR3 DNA reads TGTGCCAGCAGAACCCCCGGGACAGGGGGCGCGAATGAGCAGTTCTTC.